The text below deals with one T cell receptor (beta chain). The antigen remains unidentified. The CDR3 sequence is 15 residues long. Trimming took 3 bases from V and 7 from J; bases not matched to a gene: 10. Germline-derived CDR1 and CDR2 are SGHRS and YFSETQ. This sample is drawn from a study of CD8 T cells in Susac syndrome. For the study at large: Roughly eight of the sequenced Susac syndrome patients were in remission, and more than 5 had active disease.

Random hexamers were used to reverse transcribe an amount of roughly 0.5 to 1 ug RNA. TCRdb called the immunoSEQ multiplex PCR reads again in MiXCR, with one record for every CDR3 protein. The profile shows 150,000 to 200,000 distinct CDR3 sequences, roughly 94% of them singletons. Study conclusions and caveats: A relatively small number of individuals underwent TCR sequencing and HLA analysis. Clonal expansion was absent from the CD4+ T cell repertoires in Susac syndrome.

TCR beta sequences were obtained from blood CD8+ and CD4+ T cells. The rearrangement links TRBV5-1 to TRBJ1-2; TRBD1 matches 9 bases. This receptor was taken from a human donor with Susac syndrome. The sample taken for sequencing was CD4+ T cells from PBMCs. The CDR3 region is CASSSGQGIESGYTF. The DNA of the CDR3 is TGCGCCAGCAGCTCGGGACAGGGAATTGAGAGTGGCTACACCTTC.